This T cell receptor (beta chain) came from a study of blood T cells in healthy people across ages. Findings of the study overall: Across the age range, TCR beta diversity per million T cells fell in a roughly linear way.

V dropped 3 bases and J dropped 7 bases, with 6 bases sitting between them. This CDR3 is built from 12 residues. CDR1 is SGHAT and CDR2 is FQNNGV in the germline V gene. This clonotype has at least ten counts. Its target is unknown. Every donor provided 9.5 to 10 milliliters of peripheral blood. Together with a sample-barcoded 5' primer, a J-beta primer mix was included in a second PCR lasting roughly 6 to 12 cycles. One entry per CDR3 protein, called by TCRdb with MiXCR from the 5' RACE reads. This sample yields 700,000 or so distinct CDR3 sequences, of which around a fifth are seen a single time; roughly a fifth belongs to the top ten.

Sequenced: blood. This chain connects TRBV11-2 to TRBJ1-4; D gene unclear. The TCR sequence derives from a man in his sixties or seventies in good health. The CDR3 DNA reads TGTGCCAGCAGCTTTGGCGGTGAAAAACTGTTTTTT. Translating gives CASSFGGEKLFF.